This TCR beta chain was identified in a study of CD8 T cells in ankylosing spondylitis (dated by TCRdb to about 2017). Concerning the study at large: The study profiled T cell receptor beta repertoires in healthy donors and ankylosing spondylitis patients to find disease-linked TCR variants. In total, the full study cohort was made up of over a hundred healthy donors and approximately 27 ankylosing spondylitis patients. Peripheral blood samples were taken, and synovial fluid was additionally collected from ankylosing spondylitis patients. The paper as a whole reports these results and caveats: Blood from ankylosing spondylitis patients appeared to be characterized by a TCR beta motif composed of about 8 highly homologous amino acid variants. The disease-linked clones were reported to be significantly enriched in matched synovial fluid samples from ankylosing spondylitis patients. Some motif variants were previously reported in synovial fluid and blood of reactive arthritis patients, suggesting common disease-initiation mechanisms. In peripheral blood, the disease-linked clones were found at relatively low frequencies and had a CD8+ phenotype.

Concerning this clonotype: The target of this receptor is not known. Base quality data are lacking; no much larger clone is found one base away.

The CDR3 runs 17 residues from the cysteine to the phenylalanine. The entry retains the CDR3 DNA only, 51 bases that are in frame from base 1. A distance of 16 bases separates the germline ends of V and J, which lose 2 bases and 3 bases respectively. CDR1 and CDR2 are drawn from the germline V gene: SGHAT, FQNNGV. TCRdb records Illumina HiSeq 2500 as the sequencer. Quantitative 5'-RACE with molecular barcodes was used to prepare TCR beta libraries. As for how the authors treated the data: A new computational method based on a probabilistic model of VDJ rearrangement was used to identify disease-linked TCR variants. TCRdb ran its own pipeline on the public reads, namely fastp trimming at Q25 and MiXCR clone calling, and kept in-frame beta chains. For every CDR3 protein sequence, its rows merge into one entry that carries the most common genes and DNA. TCRdb, not the original authors, processed these V and J calls. For this sample there are approximately 540,000 distinct CDR3 sequences; approximately 11% appear just once. The ten largest clones take up under 7.5% of the sample.

The clonotype was recovered from a male donor with ankylosing spondylitis. Material: blood, either unsorted or a sorted T cell fraction (not recorded which). Recombination linked TRBV11-2 to TRBJ2-2; the D gene is possibly TRBD1, with 6 bases matching. The sequenced DNA: TGTGCCAGCAGCTTAATCTTACAGGGTTTGGACACCGGGGAGCTGTTTTTT. Its amino acids are CASSLILQGLDTGELFF. Reference TRBV11-2 and TRBJ2-2 proteins supply the regions before and after the CDR3; the full variable domain is: EAGVAQSPRYKIIEKRQSVAFWCNPISGHATLYWYQQILGQGPKLLIQFQNNGVVDDSQLPKDRFSAERLKGVDSTLKIQPAKLEDSAVYLCASSLILQGLDTGELFFGEGSRLTVL.